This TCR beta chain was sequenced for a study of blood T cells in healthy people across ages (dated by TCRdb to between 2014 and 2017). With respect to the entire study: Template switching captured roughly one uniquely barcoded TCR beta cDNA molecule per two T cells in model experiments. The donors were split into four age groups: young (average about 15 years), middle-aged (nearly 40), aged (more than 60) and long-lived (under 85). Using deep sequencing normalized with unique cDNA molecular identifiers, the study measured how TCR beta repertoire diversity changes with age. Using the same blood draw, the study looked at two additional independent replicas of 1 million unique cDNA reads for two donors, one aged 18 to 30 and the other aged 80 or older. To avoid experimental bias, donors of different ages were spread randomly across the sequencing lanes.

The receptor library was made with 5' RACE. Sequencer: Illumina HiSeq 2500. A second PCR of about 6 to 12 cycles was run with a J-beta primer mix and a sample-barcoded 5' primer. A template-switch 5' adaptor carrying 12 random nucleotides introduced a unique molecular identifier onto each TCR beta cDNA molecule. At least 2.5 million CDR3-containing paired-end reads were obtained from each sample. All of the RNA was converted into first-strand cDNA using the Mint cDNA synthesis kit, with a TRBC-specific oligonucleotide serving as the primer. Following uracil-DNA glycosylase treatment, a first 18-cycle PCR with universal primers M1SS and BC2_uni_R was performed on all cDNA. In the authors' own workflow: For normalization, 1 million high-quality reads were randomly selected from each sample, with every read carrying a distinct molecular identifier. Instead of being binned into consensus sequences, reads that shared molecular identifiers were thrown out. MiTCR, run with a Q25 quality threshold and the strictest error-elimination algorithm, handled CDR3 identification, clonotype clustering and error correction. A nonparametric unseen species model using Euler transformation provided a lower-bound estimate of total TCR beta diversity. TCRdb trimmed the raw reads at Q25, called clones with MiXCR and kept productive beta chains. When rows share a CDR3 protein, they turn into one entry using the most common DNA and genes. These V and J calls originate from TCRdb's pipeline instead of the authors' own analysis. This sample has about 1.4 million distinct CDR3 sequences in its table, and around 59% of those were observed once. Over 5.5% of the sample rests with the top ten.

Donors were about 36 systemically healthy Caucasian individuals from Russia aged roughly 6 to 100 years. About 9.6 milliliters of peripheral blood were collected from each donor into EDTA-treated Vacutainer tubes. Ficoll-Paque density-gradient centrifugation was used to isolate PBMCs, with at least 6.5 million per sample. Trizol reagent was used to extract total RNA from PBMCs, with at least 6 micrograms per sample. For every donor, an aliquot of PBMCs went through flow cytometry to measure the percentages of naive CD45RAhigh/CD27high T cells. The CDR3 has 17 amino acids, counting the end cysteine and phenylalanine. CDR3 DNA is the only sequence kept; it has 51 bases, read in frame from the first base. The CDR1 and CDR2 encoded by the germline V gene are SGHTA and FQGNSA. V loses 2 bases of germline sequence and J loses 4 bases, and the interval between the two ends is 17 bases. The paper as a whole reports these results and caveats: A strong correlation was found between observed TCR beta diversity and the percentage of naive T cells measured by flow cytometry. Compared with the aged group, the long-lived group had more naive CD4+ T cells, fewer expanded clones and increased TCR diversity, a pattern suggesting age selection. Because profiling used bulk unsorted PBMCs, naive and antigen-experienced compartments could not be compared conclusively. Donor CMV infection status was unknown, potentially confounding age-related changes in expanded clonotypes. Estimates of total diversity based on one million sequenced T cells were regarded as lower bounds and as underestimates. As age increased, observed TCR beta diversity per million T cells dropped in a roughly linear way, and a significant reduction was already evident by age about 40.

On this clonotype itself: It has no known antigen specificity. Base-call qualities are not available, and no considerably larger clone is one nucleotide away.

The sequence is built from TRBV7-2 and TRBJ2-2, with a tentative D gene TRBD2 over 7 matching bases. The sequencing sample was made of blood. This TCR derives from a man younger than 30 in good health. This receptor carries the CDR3 CASSLRGATRGTGELFF. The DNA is TGTGCCAGCAGCTTACGGGGGGCCACGAGGGGCACCGGGGAGCTGTTTTTT.